These 26 T cell receptor beta chains were sequenced from one sample in a study of memory B cells and T cells in multiple sclerosis (dated by TCRdb to the late 2010s). Library prep was done by the immunoSEQ multiplex PCR assay. TCRdb took this table from immuneACCESS and kept in-frame rearrangements with V and J called. Such tables lack part of the clones; where checked against another copy, unresolved V genes explain under half of the gap, and the rest is unexplained. The sample includes 32,000 or so clones, with more than 75% observed a single time. The biggest ten clones account for under 3.5% of the sample. After stimulus-free culture of CFSE-labeled PBMCs, the autoproliferating (CFSEdim) and non-proliferating (CFSEhi) T cell fractions were sequenced separately. Altogether, some 50 million CFSE-labeled PBMCs were kept in culture for around seven days with no stimulus, after which the replicate wells were combined.

Antigens for these TCRs are unknown. Sequencing used PBMCs from blood kept in culture. These receptors all come from a human donor with multiple sclerosis.

The chain links TRBV7-2 to TRBJ1-1; D is possibly TRBD1 (6 bases). Germline-derived CDR1 and CDR2 are SGHTA and FQGNSA. V shed 5 bases and J shed 8 bases, with 15 bases lying between them. The CDR3 runs to 13 residues. The CDR3, as DNA: TGTGCCAGCAGCGTCACCGGGACAACCGAAGCTTTCTTT. It translates to CASSVTGTTEAFF.

The chain has TRBV6-5 and TRBJ1-1; D unclear. With 2 bases removed from V and 7 bases from J, the gap between germline ends came to 8 bases. The CDR3 length is 12 residues. Germline CDR1 reads MNHEY; CDR2 reads SVGAGI. The CDR3 spells CASSYRPGEAFF. CDR3 in DNA: TGTGCCAGCAGTTACCGCCCGGGTGAAGCTTTCTTT.

The genes are TRBV6-1 and TRBJ1-1; D perhaps matches TRBD1 (6 bases). CDR1 is MNHNS and CDR2 is SASEGT in the germline V gene. Trimming removed 4 bases from V and 4 bases from J, with 16 bases in between. The CDR3 consists of 15 residues. The CDR3 protein is CASSAPEQGITEAFF. CDR3 in DNA: TGTGCCAGCAGTGCCCCAGAACAGGGAATCACTGAAGCTTTCTTT.

J is TRBJ2-2 and V is TRBV6-4, with D unresolved. The CDR3 has 13 residues. Germline V gene lookup returns CDR1 MRHNA and CDR2 SNTAGT. Trimming shortened V by 6 bases and J by 5 bases, and 10 bases separated the two germline ends. The CDR3 protein is CASREQQTGELFF. CDR3 in DNA: TGTGCCAGCAGAGAACAGCAAACCGGGGAGCTGTTTTTT.

Only a few counts were recorded for this clone. The chain links TRBV2 to TRBJ1-4; no firm D call. CDR3 size: 14 residues. Trimming removed 6 bases at V and 5 bases at J, with 13 bases between. CDR1 is SNHLY, CDR2 FYNNEI, per germline. CDR3 sequence (DNA): TGTGCCAGCAGAGGCGGAGGGCTAAATGAAAAACTGTTTTTT. Amino acid sequence: CASRGGGLNEKLFF.

This chain connects TRBV11-2 to TRBJ2-1; TRBD2 is a possible D gene (6 bases). The ends were cut back, 3 bases at V and 2 bases at J, with 11 bases in the middle. Looked up from germline, CDR1 is SGHAT and CDR2 is FQNNGV. CDR3 size: 15 residues. Written as DNA, the CDR3 is TGTGCCAGCAGCTTCCGACCGGGAGCCTACAATGAGCAGTTCTTC. Encoded protein: CASSFRPGAYNEQFF.

V and J are TRBV6-1 and TRBJ2-7; D not resolved. V lost 2 bases and J lost 3, with 17 bases in between. Germline-derived CDR1 and CDR2 are MNHNS and SASEGT. This CDR3 comprises 16 residues. The CDR3 DNA reads TGTGCCAGCAGTGAATCGTCCCCTTTTTTAAGCTACGAGCAGTACTTC. This encodes CASSESSPFLSYEQYF.

The V call is TRBV21-1, the J call TRBJ2-7. TRBV21-1 is designated a pseudogene. The CDR3 loop spans 16 amino acids. The CDR3 DNA reads as TGTGCCAGCAGCAAAGTCCCCAGAAGAAGCTTGGACGAGCAGTACTTC. Protein sequence: CASSKVPRRSLDEQYF.

The chain has TRBV12-5 and TRBJ2-3, with D perhaps matching TRBD1 or TRBD2 (5 bases each). The CDR3 has 14 amino acids. Looked up from germline, CDR1 is LGHNT and CDR2 is FRNRAP. Trimming removed 2 bases from V and 2 bases from J, with 8 bases in between. The DNA of the CDR3 is TGTGCTAGTGGTTTGTCCGGGACCACAGATACGCAGTATTTT. This gives the protein CASGLSGTTDTQYF.

With regard to this clone: The sample carries other DNA sequences with the same CDR3. The V gene is TRBV30, the J gene TRBJ1-1; no firm D call. This CDR3 spans 13 amino acids. From germline, CDR1 is GTSNPN and CDR2 SVGIG (reference sequence). The V gene lost 2 bases and the J gene lost 6 bases, with 13 bases spanning the gap. This CDR3 reads CAWSRRPGAEAFF. The DNA of the CDR3 is TGTGCCTGGAGTAGACGACCCGGCGCTGAAGCTTTCTTT.

The rearrangement uses TRBV19 and TRBJ2-1; 8 bases map to TRBD2. V shed 6 bases, J shed 9 bases, and the junction held 10 bases outside the gene matches. CDR1 and CDR2 from the germline V gene are LNHDA and SQIVND (reference sequence). CDR3 length: 14 residues. The CDR3 spells CASRGPGLGAEQFF. The CDR3 DNA reads TGTGCCAGTAGGGGACCGGGACTAGGGGCTGAGCAGTTCTTC.

This clone appeared a few times. The chain uses TRBV18 and TRBJ2-1; unclear D gene. V lost 3 bases and J lost 9, with 6 bases in between. The CDR3 covers 11 residues. Germline-derived CDR1 and CDR2 are KGHSH and LQKENI. This CDR3 is CASSPSGEQFF. As DNA, the CDR3 is TGTGCCAGCTCACCGAGTGGTGAGCAGTTCTTC.

Of note for this clone: The DNA is omitted, as the CDR3 cannot be located on it reliably, and the CDR3 follows TCRdb's listing. V gene TRBV2 combines with J gene TRBJ1-5; the listed D gene, TRBD1, was not tested against the DNA. The CDR3 is made up of 16 amino acids, end residues included. Per the germline V gene, CDR1 is SNHLY and CDR2 is FYNNEI. CDR3 loop: CASSTSDRGQNQPQHF.

The V gene is TRBV9, the J gene TRBJ1-1; D gene unclear. This CDR3 has 14 amino acids. Germline CDR1 is SGDLS and CDR2 is YYNGEE. The germline V and J ends were trimmed by 4 bases and 3 bases, with 13 bases remaining between them. CDR3 sequence reads: CASSPLLVHTEAFF. The CDR3 DNA reads as TGTGCCAGCAGCCCTCTTTTAGTCCACACTGAAGCTTTCTTT. The entire variable domain, with the rest obtained from reference TRBV9 and TRBJ1-1, is as follows: DSGVTQTPKHLITATGQRVTLRCSPRSGDLSVYWYQQSLDQGLQFLIQYYNGEERAKGNILERFSAQQFPDLHSELNLSSLELGDSALYFCASSPLLVHTEAFFGQGTRLTVV.

CDR3 coding DNA: TGTGCCAGCAGCTCGCCAGTGAACACTGAAGCTTTCTTT. It yields the protein CASSSPVNTEAFF. The genes are TRBV7-3 and TRBJ1-1; no firm D call. Germline V gene sequence: CDR1 SGHTA, CDR2 FQGTGA. The V gene lost 4 bases and the J gene lost 0 bases, with 6 bases spanning the gap. The CDR3 covers 13 residues.

CDR3 in amino acids: CASSLSIAARETQYF. The CDR3 DNA follows: TGTGCCAGCAGTTTATCGATCGCCGCGAGGGAGACCCAGTACTTC. The V call is TRBV27, the J call TRBJ2-5; D is unresolved. Germline assignment: CDR1 MNHEY and CDR2 SMNVEV (reference sequence). The length of the CDR3 is 15 residues. Trimming took off 0 bases at V and 5 bases at J, with 13 bases between the two ends.

This chain connects TRBV9 to TRBJ2-7; tentatively, D is TRBD1 or TRBD2 (6 bases each). The CDR3 runs to 14 residues. The V end lost 3 bases, the J end lost 9 bases, and 19 bases lay between the germline ends. Germline CDR1 is SGDLS and CDR2 is YYNGEE. This chain's CDR3 is CASSDNRELGGQYF. In nucleotides, the CDR3 is TGTGCCAGCAGCGACAACAGGGAACTGGGAGGGCAGTACTTC.

The chain carries TRBV27 and TRBJ2-4; D uncertain. The germline gives CDR1 MNHEY, CDR2 SMNVEV (reference sequence). Trimming stripped 0 bases from V and 0 bases from J, with 9 bases between. The CDR3 runs to 16 residues. This CDR3 reads CASSLSADLAKNIQYF. CDR3 nucleotide sequence: TGTGCCAGCAGTTTATCGGCCGATCTAGCCAAAAACATTCAGTACTTC.

In DNA, the CDR3 is TGCAGTGCTAGACTAGACACTGAAGCTTTCTTT. Its translation is CSARLDTEAFF. The rearrangement uses TRBV20-1 and TRBJ1-1; D remains ambiguous. The CDR3 has 11 amino acids. Germline values: CDR1 DFQATT, CDR2 SNEGSKA (reference sequence). V gave up 2 bases and J gave up 3 bases, with 4 bases separating them.

The chain has TRBV14 and TRBJ2-1, with D perhaps matching TRBD1 (5 bases). CDR1 is SGHDN, CDR2 FVKESK, per germline. This CDR3 contains 15 residues. V shed 4 bases and J shed 10 bases, with 20 bases lying between them. CDR3 sequence: CASSPGNPINLEQFF. Here the CDR3 DNA reads TGTGCCAGCAGCCCAGGGAACCCCATCAACTTGGAGCAGTTCTTC.

The chain has TRBV4-1 and TRBJ2-3, with TRBD2 matching over 8 bases. This CDR3 is 16 amino acids long. CDR1 is MGHRA, CDR2 YSYEKL, per germline. The junction had 8 bases not matched to a gene; V was cut back by 1 base and J by 5 bases. CDR3 in DNA: TGCGCCAGCAGCCAAGGAGGTAGCGGGGCCGGAGATACGCAGTATTTT. Its protein is CASSQGGSGAGDTQYF.

The chain couples TRBV7-9 to TRBJ1-4; 7 positions agree with TRBD1. V lost 5 bases to trimming and J lost 4 bases; unmatched junction nucleotides: 4. CDR1 and CDR2 from the germline V gene are SEHNR and FQNEAQ (reference sequence). This CDR3 contains 14 residues. The CDR3 bases are TGTGCCAGCAGCGGGACAGTTCATAATGAAAAACTGTTTTTT. It yields the protein CASSGTVHNEKLFF.

This clone came up once. The chain links TRBV29-1 to TRBJ2-1, with 7 bases aligning to TRBD2. The CDR3 spans 17 residues. The junction had 10 bases not matched to a gene; V was cut back by 0 bases and J by 2 bases. The germline V gene encodes CDR1 SQVTM and CDR2 ANQGSEA. In DNA form, the CDR3 reads TGCAGCGTTGAAGAGGCTAGCGGAGGGGTAGCCTACAATGAGCAGTTCTTC. It codes for CSVEEASGGVAYNEQFF.

The rearrangement uses TRBV11-2 and TRBJ2-7; D is possibly TRBD1 (6 bases). V gave up 6 bases and J gave up 1 base, with 13 bases separating them. CDR1 SGHAT and CDR2 FQNNGV come from the germline V gene. There are 14 residues in the CDR3. The CDR3: CASRPPTGSYEQYF. The DNA for the CDR3 is TGTGCCAGCAGACCACCGACAGGATCCTACGAGCAGTACTTC.

This chain uses TRBV12-1 with TRBJ2-5; TRBD1, the table's D call, lacks a check against the DNA. TRBV12-1 is a pseudogene locus. This CDR3 is built from 14 residues. The CDR3 DNA is TGTGCCAGCAGCTTCCATAGGGGCCACGAGACCCAGTACTTC. It is translated as CASSFHRGHETQYF.

V and J are TRBV4-1 and TRBJ1-5; D gene unclear. The germline V and J ends were trimmed by 1 base and 5 bases, with 24 bases remaining between them. CDR1 MGHRA and CDR2 YSYEKL come from the germline V gene. CDR3 size: 19 residues. CDR3 sequence reads: CASSQVYPPNPGNDQPQHF. CDR3 DNA sequence: TGCGCCAGCAGCCAAGTATACCCCCCCAACCCGGGGAATGATCAGCCCCAGCATTTT.